Following are 32 T cell receptor beta chains from one sample sequenced in a study of beta chain features in type 1 diabetes. Expressed TCRB transcripts were sequenced because the entire RNA isolate underwent reverse transcription. The repertoire was sequenced with immunoSEQ multiplex PCR; TCRdb's copy has only in-frame clones and lacks some. The table includes 200,000 to 250,000 clones, approximately 11% detected once. Sequenced sample: central memory CD4+ T cells from blood. The receptors were sampled from a man aged 18 to 29 in good health.

In its sample, this clone was seen a few times. The chain recombines TRBV14 with TRBJ1-4, with 7 bases aligning to TRBD1. The CDR3 totals 14 residues. Germline CDR1 reads SGHDN; CDR2 reads FVKESK. Trimming at V came to 4 bases and at J to 6 bases, leaving 5 bases not matched to a gene. CDR3 DNA: TGTGCCAGCAGCCGCGGGACAGAGGATGAAAAACTGTTTTTT. Protein product: CASSRGTEDEKLFF. Filled out from reference TRBV14 and TRBJ1-4, the complete variable domain reads EAGVTQFPSHSVIEKGQTVTLRCDPISGHDNLYWYRRVMGKEIKFLLHFVKESKQDESGMPNNRFLAERTGGTYSTLKVQPAELEDSGVYFCASSRGTEDEKLFFGSGTQLSVL.

This clone appeared a few times. This chain links TRBV29-1 with TRBJ1-4; D is unresolved. V lost 0 bases and J lost 11, with 13 bases in between. The CDR3 spans 13 residues. Germline values: CDR1 SQVTM, CDR2 ANQGSEA. The CDR3 bases are TGCAGCGTTGAAGAGGCCGGAATACAGAAACTGTTTTTT. This gives the protein CSVEEAGIQKLFF.

This clone was seen a few times. The chain couples TRBV7-6 to TRBJ2-1; D possibly corresponds to TRBD2 (6 bases). This CDR3 has 13 amino acids. CDR1 and CDR2 from the germline V gene are SGHVS and FNYEAQ. V lost 9 bases and J 9 bases, leaving 18 bases between the germline ends. CDR3 in amino acids: CASLEGQEGEQFF. In nucleotides, the CDR3 is TGTGCCAGTTTGGAGGGCCAAGAGGGTGAGCAGTTCTTC.

This clone was seen a few times. CDR3 residues: CATSRVRGQQNYGYTF. The CDR3 region has the DNA TGTGCCACCAGCAGAGTCCGGGGACAGCAGAACTATGGCTACACCTTC. The chain joins TRBV15 to TRBJ1-2; 7 bases match TRBD1. This CDR3 is 16 amino acids long. CDR1 and CDR2 from the germline V gene are LNHNV and YYDKDF (reference sequence). V lost 1 base and J lost 2; bases outside the gene matches: 7.

This clone has ten or more counts. The chain has TRBV6-4 and TRBJ2-1; perhaps TRBD2 as D (6 bases). The CDR3 sequence is 13 residues long. The germline V gene encodes CDR1 MRHNA and CDR2 SNTAGT. Trimming pared 5 bases from V and 4 bases from J, leaving 9 bases between. The CDR3 bases are TGTGCCAGCAGTCGGGAGATTTACAATGAGCAGTTCTTC. Translating it yields CASSREIYNEQFF.

This clone was recorded a few times. This sequence joins TRBV4-1 and TRBJ2-5; TRBD1 is a possible D gene (6 bases). The CDR3 contains 15 residues. The ends were cut back, 0 bases at V and 5 bases at J, with 13 bases in the middle. Per germline, CDR1 MGHRA and CDR2 YSYEKL. CDR3 amino acids: CASSQERERGETQYF. As DNA, the CDR3 is TGCGCCAGCAGCCAAGAACGAGAGAGGGGGGAGACCCAGTACTTC.

A few counts support this clone. The chain combines TRBV7-2 with TRBJ1-4, with a weak D call TRBD1 (6 bases). This CDR3 comprises 15 residues. Deletions cut 5 bases from V and 3 bases from J, with 13 bases between. Looked up from germline, CDR1 is SGHTA and CDR2 is FQGNSA. The CDR3, as DNA: TGTGCCAGCAGCACAGGACAGATGGCTAATGAAAAACTGTTTTTT. Translating gives CASSTGQMANEKLFF.

This clone was counted a few times. The rearrangement uses TRBV7-2 and TRBJ2-7, with 11 bases that match TRBD2. V trimming: 5 bases; J trimming: 2 bases; junction bases outside the gene matches: 5. This CDR3 is built from 15 residues. Germline CDR1 SGHTA, CDR2 FQGNSA. The DNA of the CDR3 is TGTGCCAGCAGCCCGCTGACTAGCGGGGCCTACGAGCAGTACTTC. Protein: CASSPLTSGAYEQYF.

There are a few counts of this clone. The V and J genes are TRBV5-4 and TRBJ2-7, with TRBD1 matching over 9 bases. Germline lookup yields CDR1 SGHNT and CDR2 YYREEE (reference sequence). This CDR3 region has 14 residues. V lost 4 bases, J lost 4 bases, and 6 bases stayed unmatched. The CDR3 coding sequence is TGTGCCAGCAGCACCGGACAGGGGAGGTACGAGCAGTACTTC. Its protein is CASSTGQGRYEQYF.

CDR3 nucleotides: TGCAGCGCTAACTCGGGGAATGAGCAGTTCTTC. Its protein is CSANSGNEQFF. The J gene is TRBJ2-1, the V gene TRBV29-1, with D tentatively TRBD2 (5 bases). Trimming removed 7 bases at V and 7 bases at J, with 11 bases between. The CDR3 loop spans 11 amino acids. Germline values: CDR1 SQVTM, CDR2 ANQGSEA.

This clone was seen a handful of times. V gene TRBV9 combines with J gene TRBJ2-3; a weak D match, TRBD1 (8 bases). The V gene lost 2 bases and the J gene lost 4 bases, with 14 bases spanning the gap. Germline V CDR1 and CDR2: SGDLS, YYNGEE. The CDR3 is 15 amino acids. CDR3 DNA sequence: TGTGCCAGCAGCGTTGACAGGGGAGGGCCAGATACGCAGTATTTT. It specifies CASSVDRGGPDTQYF.

The chain uses TRBV30 and TRBJ2-7, with 7 bases lining up with TRBD2. CDR3 size: 13 residues. The germline V gene has CDR1 GTSNPN and CDR2 SVGIG (reference sequence). J gave up 5 bases and V 3 bases, and 7 bases lay outside the gene matches. The CDR3 reads CAWRGGELHEQYF. The CDR3 nucleotides read TGTGCCTGGAGGGGAGGGGAGCTCCACGAGCAGTACTTC.

The chain couples TRBV30 to TRBJ2-2; D uncertain. Deletions cut 2 bases from V and 6 bases from J, with 10 bases between. This CDR3 is 13 amino acids long. CDR1 and CDR2 (germline): GTSNPN, SVGIG (reference sequence). CDR3 sequence (DNA): TGTGCCTGGAGTCCCTTCCACGCCGGGGAGCTGTTTTTT. Residues: CAWSPFHAGELFF.

This clone has a handful of counts. This chain uses TRBV6-1 with TRBJ1-1; no definite D call. The germline gives CDR1 MNHNS, CDR2 SASEGT. The CDR3 loop spans 11 amino acids. Trimming removed 7 bases at V and 0 bases at J, with 3 bases between. In DNA, the CDR3 is TGTGCCAGCACCCTGAACACTGAAGCTTTCTTT. Translated: CASTLNTEAFF.

V usage is TRBV4-3 and J usage is TRBJ2-5; D not certain. The germline V gene has CDR1 LGHNA and CDR2 YSLEER. The CDR3 is made up of 17 amino acids. Trimming stripped 0 bases from V and 5 bases from J, with 19 bases between. The CDR3 nucleotides read TGCGCCAGCAGCCAAGATGACTCCGCTATAAACGTGGAGACCCAGTACTTC. This encodes CASSQDDSAINVETQYF.

This clone has a handful of counts. V usage is TRBV7-6 and J usage is TRBJ2-3; TRBD2 matches 9 bases. The germline V gene encodes CDR1 SGHVS and CDR2 FNYEAQ. The CDR3 spans 13 residues. The ends lost 8 bases at V and 4 bases at J; junction bases unmatched: 4. The CDR3 DNA reads TGTGCCAGCGCGGGAGGGGGGGCAGATACGCAGTATTTT. Its protein is CASAGGGADTQYF.

The rearrangement joins TRBV11-1 to TRBJ2-5; D is perhaps TRBD1 (6 bases). CDR3 length: 15 residues. Germline V gene lookup returns CDR1 SGHAT and CDR2 FQDESV (reference sequence). Between the trimmed V and J ends, which lost 5 bases and 0 bases, there was a span of 13 bases. CDR3 in amino acids: CASSHVRDNQETQYF. In DNA, the CDR3 is TGTGCCAGCAGCCACGTAAGGGACAACCAAGAGACCCAGTACTTC.

This clone is a singleton in its sample. The rearrangement uses TRBV20-1 and TRBJ2-1; D is possibly TRBD1 (6 bases). V was cut by 4 bases and J by 10 bases, with 8 bases left in between. In germline, CDR1 is DFQATT, CDR2 SNEGSKA (reference sequence). CDR3 length: 10 residues. In DNA form, the CDR3 reads TGCAGTGCTAATAGGGGGGAGCAGTTCTTC. It codes for CSANRGEQFF.

The chain links TRBV9 to TRBJ2-3; TRBD1 matches 9 bases. Trimming at V came to 4 bases and at J to 2 bases, leaving 5 bases not matched to a gene. CDR1 is SGDLS and CDR2 is YYNGEE in the germline V gene. The CDR3 has 15 residues. DNA for the CDR3: TGTGCCAGCAGCACCCGGACAGGGGACACAGATACGCAGTATTTT. The encoded protein is CASSTRTGDTDTQYF.

The chain links TRBV4-3 to TRBJ1-5; D unresolved. Trimming stripped 0 bases from V and 9 bases from J, with 9 bases between. The V gene's germline CDR1 is LGHNA and CDR2 YSLEER. The length of the CDR3 is 13 residues. Here the CDR3 DNA reads TGCGCCAGCAGCCAAGAAATACAACGGCCCCAGCATTTT. Translated, it gives CASSQEIQRPQHF.

The chain carries TRBV9 and TRBJ2-5; 7 nucleotides match TRBD2. Trimming took 0 bases from V and 5 from J; bases not matched to a gene: 7. Germline assignment: CDR1 SGDLS and CDR2 YYNGEE. CDR3 length: 15 amino acids. As DNA, the CDR3 is TGTGCCAGCAGCGTAGTATCTGCGGGAGTGGAGACCCAGTACTTC. It codes for CASSVVSAGVETQYF.

This clone is labeled as medium-sized. The V gene is TRBV7-2, the J gene TRBJ2-7; TRBD1 or TRBD2 may be the D gene (6 bases each). Trimming removed 6 bases at V and 3 bases at J, with 18 bases between. The CDR3 covers 15 residues. Germline CDR1 SGHTA, CDR2 FQGNSA. CDR3 coding DNA: TGTGCCAGCAGACGAGAGGGGGGCAAGGGCTACGAGCAGTACTTC. It specifies CASRREGGKGYEQYF.

The CDR3 region has the DNA TGTGCCAGCAGCTTCGGGCAGCAAGAGACCCAGTACTTC. Its protein is CASSFGQQETQYF. V usage is TRBV11-2 and J usage is TRBJ2-5; D unclear. The CDR3 length is 13 residues. The V and J ends lost 3 bases and 2 bases respectively, with 7 bases between them. Germline V gives CDR1 SGHAT, CDR2 FQNNGV.

This clone was recorded a few times. Other nucleotide sequences in the sample specify the same CDR3. This sequence joins TRBV30 and TRBJ2-2, with 7 positions matching TRBD2. V trimming: 2 bases; J trimming: 2 bases; junction bases outside the gene matches: 14. This CDR3 has 18 residues. Germline values: CDR1 GTSNPN, CDR2 SVGIG (reference sequence). CDR3 sequence reads: CAWSTVLAGASNTGELFF. Written as DNA, the CDR3 is TGTGCCTGGAGTACTGTACTCGCGGGAGCCTCTAACACCGGGGAGCTGTTTTTT.

This clone was seen a few times. The rearrangement uses TRBV7-2 and TRBJ2-3; either TRBD1 or TRBD2 may supply D (5 bases each). The germline V and J ends were trimmed by 5 bases and 0 bases, with 15 bases remaining between them. From germline, CDR1 is SGHTA and CDR2 FQGNSA. This CDR3 has 16 residues. CDR3 sequence: CASSTRGAYSTDTQYF. For the CDR3, the DNA is TGTGCCAGCAGCACACGGGGCGCGTACAGCACAGATACGCAGTATTTT.

This clone was picked up a small number of times. The chain links TRBV18 to TRBJ2-3; 7 bases match TRBD1. CDR3 size: 15 residues. Germline CDR1 and CDR2: KGHSH and LQKENI. The V gene end was trimmed by 6 bases and the J gene end by 2 bases; junction bases not matched to a gene: 8. The CDR3 sequence: CASSTYRGNTDTQYF. The CDR3 nucleotides read TGTGCCAGCTCTACCTACAGGGGTAACACAGATACGCAGTATTTT.

This clone occurred a few times. The chain carries TRBV6-5 and TRBJ2-2, with D maybe TRBD2 (5 bases). V lost 7 bases and J 3 bases, leaving 12 bases between the germline ends. Per germline, CDR1 MNHEY and CDR2 SVGAGI. The CDR3 covers 14 residues. This chain's CDR3 is CASMSPGDTGELFF. The CDR3 DNA follows: TGTGCCAGCATGTCACCCGGGGACACCGGGGAGCTGTTTTTT.

This clone has just a few counts. This chain connects TRBV7-9 to TRBJ2-5; 8 bases are shared with TRBD2. V shed 5 bases and J 9 bases; nucleotides not matched to a gene: 14. The CDR3 consists of 15 residues. Per germline, CDR1 SEHNR and CDR2 FQNEAQ (reference sequence). The CDR3 region has the DNA TGTGCCAGCAGCCCGATCGGAGCGGGGGCCAATCCCCAGTACTTC. It codes for CASSPIGAGANPQYF.

This chain joins TRBV18 and TRBJ2-5; TRBD2 agrees at 11 bases. V gave up 4 bases and J gave up 4 bases; unmatched junction bases: 5. CDR1 is KGHSH and CDR2 is LQKENI in the germline V gene. The CDR3 consists of 15 residues. The CDR3 reads CASSLLAGVAETQYF. For the CDR3, the DNA is TGTGCCAGCTCACTACTAGCGGGAGTGGCAGAGACCCAGTACTTC.

V and J are TRBV14 and TRBJ2-7; no definite D call. Germline V gene sequence: CDR1 SGHDN, CDR2 FVKESK. The CDR3 extends over 16 amino acids. Trimming left V 0 bases short and J 3 bases short, with 15 bases between. The CDR3 sequence: CASSQDSRFARYEQYF. CDR3 coding DNA: TGTGCCAGCAGCCAAGATAGCAGGTTCGCACGCTACGAGCAGTACTTC.

This clone was observed a handful of times. The chain joins TRBV7-2 to TRBJ2-3; no clear D gene. V lost 4 bases, J lost 10 bases, and 18 bases lay in between. The CDR3 is 14 residues long. CDR1 is SGHTA, CDR2 FQGNSA, per germline. Written as DNA, the CDR3 is TGTGCCAGCAGCTCCGAGCTAGTGTTGCGATCGCAGTATTTT. It is translated as CASSSELVLRSQYF.

This clone was seen only a few times. This chain links TRBV30 with TRBJ1-2, with D possibly TRBD1 on 5 matching bases. The V end lost 2 bases, the J end lost 1 base, and 17 bases lay between the germline ends. Germline V gives CDR1 GTSNPN, CDR2 SVGIG (reference sequence). The CDR3 has 16 residues. This chain's CDR3 is CAWSWGISGNNYGYTF. CDR3 sequence (DNA): TGTGCCTGGAGTTGGGGGATCAGCGGTAATAACTATGGCTACACCTTC.